Listed here are 32 T cell receptor beta chains from one sample, sequenced in a study of naive and memory T cell subsets. Both TRBC1 and TRBC2 were covered by a beta constant-region primer of two equimolar oligonucleotides. Nested alpha and beta constant-region primers with the SP2 primer drove four PCR rounds on ligated cDNA. TCRdb fed the UMI-ligation and nested PCR reads into MiXCR, producing one record per CDR3 protein. The sample yields roughly 80,000 distinct CDR3 sequences, 8% to 9.5% seen once. The specimen sequenced was naive CD8+ T cells from blood. These receptors were taken from a human donor in good health.

In this sample, this clonotype turned up many times. V gene TRBV7-6 combines with J gene TRBJ2-1; weak D call: TRBD2 (6 bases). The germline CDR1 and CDR2 sequences are SGHVS and FNYEAQ. This CDR3 contains 15 residues. The germline V and J ends were trimmed by 0 bases and 9 bases, with 15 bases remaining between them. The CDR3 is CASSLAGGVVGEQFF. CDR3 sequence (DNA): TGTGCCAGCAGCTTAGCTGGAGGGGTGGTTGGTGAGCAGTTCTTC.

In this sample, this clonotype turned up many times. The chain carries TRBV29-1 and TRBJ1-2; D is possibly TRBD1 (5 bases). Germline V gives CDR1 SQVTM, CDR2 ANQGSEA. Trimming removed 0 bases at V and 3 bases at J, with 11 bases between. This CDR3 spans 14 amino acids. The CDR3 sequence is CSVEDRQGYYGYTF. In DNA form, the CDR3 reads TGCAGCGTTGAAGATCGTCAGGGTTACTATGGCTACACCTTC.

V and J are TRBV4-1 and TRBJ2-7; 10 bases are shared with TRBD1. With 4 bases clipped from V and 1 base from J, the junction kept 10 bases outside the gene matches. Germline CDR1 and CDR2: MGHRA and YSYEKL. This CDR3 is 17 amino acids long. CDR3 region: CASSPGGGQGTSYEQYF. The CDR3 nucleotides read TGCGCCAGCAGCCCGGGGGGGGGACAGGGGACATCCTACGAGCAGTACTTC.

This clonotype was picked up a small number of times. The rearrangement uses TRBV5-1 and TRBJ1-5; 7 bases map to TRBD1. CDR3 length: 15 amino acids. The germline V gene has CDR1 SGHRS and CDR2 YFSETQ. The V gene end was trimmed by 4 bases and the J gene end by 8 bases; junction bases not matched to a gene: 12. The CDR3 loop reads CASSPGGGGGEPQHF. CDR3 nucleotide sequence: TGCGCCAGCAGCCCCGGTGGAGGGGGCGGGGAGCCCCAGCATTTT.

The V call is TRBV27, the J call TRBJ1-1; perhaps TRBD1 as D (5 bases). The CDR3 extends over 13 amino acids. Trimming left V 11 bases short and J 1 base short, with 14 bases between. Germline V gene sequence: CDR1 MNHEY, CDR2 SMNVEV (reference sequence). CDR3 residues: CAVQTGTNTEAFF. CDR3 in DNA: TGTGCCGTCCAGACCGGGACGAACACTGAAGCTTTCTTT.

This clonotype was seen repeatedly, ten times or more. The rearrangement uses TRBV9 and TRBJ2-3, with D perhaps matching TRBD1 (7 bases). The CDR3 spans 15 residues. Trimming took 3 bases from V and 5 from J, leaving 16 bases between them. From germline, CDR1 is SGDLS and CDR2 YYNGEE. This CDR3 is CASSAPDRRGDTQYF. DNA for the CDR3: TGTGCCAGCAGCGCCCCGGACAGGCGGGGAGATACGCAGTATTTT. Filled out from reference TRBV9 and TRBJ2-3, the complete variable domain reads DSGVTQTPKHLITATGQRVTLRCSPRSGDLSVYWYQQSLDQGLQFLIQYYNGEERAKGNILERFSAQQFPDLHSELNLSSLELGDSALYFCASSAPDRRGDTQYFGPGTRLTVL.

This clonotype was seen a few times. The chain employs TRBV28 and TRBJ1-3; 7 positions match TRBD1. This CDR3 contains 14 residues. J was trimmed by 0 bases and V by 6 bases; bases with no gene match: 2. The germline CDR1 and CDR2 sequences are MDHEN and SYDVKM. CDR3 sequence: CASRWTGSGNTIYF. The CDR3 nucleotides read TGTGCCAGCAGATGGACAGGCTCTGGAAACACCATATATTTT.

The J gene is TRBJ2-7, the V gene TRBV27, with 7 bases that match TRBD2. The J segment lost 0 bases and the V segment lost 3 bases, leaving 2 bases of the junction unmatched. The germline V gene has CDR1 MNHEY and CDR2 SMNVEV (reference sequence). The CDR3 is 14 residues long. CDR3 sequence (DNA): TGTGCCAGCAGTTTTGGGGACTACTCCTACGAGCAGTACTTC. Protein sequence: CASSFGDYSYEQYF.

This clonotype was seen a handful of times. The V and J genes are TRBV7-9 and TRBJ2-3, with D perhaps matching TRBD1 or TRBD2 (5 bases each). This CDR3 is 13 amino acids long. V shed 5 bases and J shed 8 bases, with 14 bases lying between them. Germline V gives CDR1 SEHNR, CDR2 FQNEAQ (reference sequence). The CDR3 sequence is CASSPYVGVTQYF. The CDR3 DNA follows: TGTGCCAGCAGCCCTTACGTGGGGGTTACGCAGTATTTT.

This clonotype was picked up many times. In nucleotides, the CDR3 is TGTGCCAGCAGCCCTGGACCCTACGAGCAGTACTTC. Protein: CASSPGPYEQYF. The chain carries TRBV12-3 or TRBV12-4 and TRBJ2-7; no clear D gene. V was cut by 6 bases and J by 2 bases, with 8 bases left in between. The CDR3 runs 12 residues.

The chain links TRBV15 to TRBJ2-3; 10 nucleotides align to TRBD2. V shed 8 bases and J 4 bases; nucleotides not matched to a gene: 9. The germline CDR1 and CDR2 sequences are LNHNV and YYDKDF (reference sequence). The CDR3 covers 15 residues. CDR3 in amino acids: CATPETLAGADTQYF. DNA for the CDR3: TGTGCCACCCCCGAAACCCTAGCGGGAGCAGATACGCAGTATTTT.

This clonotype was observed at least ten times. The chain recombines TRBV5-6 with TRBJ1-1, with unresolved D. The CDR3 consists of 14 residues. V was cut by 4 bases and J by 2 bases, with 12 bases left in between. The germline gives CDR1 SGHDT, CDR2 YYEEEE. The CDR3 DNA reads as TGTGCCAGCAGCGAATTCCCCAGTAACACTGAAGCTTTCTTT. It translates to CASSEFPSNTEAFF.

This chain uses TRBV29-1 with TRBJ2-7, with a weak D call TRBD2 (6 bases). This CDR3 contains 13 residues. CDR1 and CDR2 from the germline V gene are SQVTM and ANQGSEA. Trimming stripped 7 bases from V and 3 bases from J, with 16 bases between. The CDR3 DNA is TGCAGCGCCCTCGGGGGAACATACTACGAGCAGTACTTC. It specifies CSALGGTYYEQYF.

This clonotype has only a few counts. The chain carries TRBV11-2 and TRBJ2-7; a weak D match, TRBD1 (7 bases). V lost 5 bases and J 3 bases, leaving 14 bases between the germline ends. This CDR3 has 14 amino acids. Germline loops: CDR1 SGHAT, CDR2 FQNNGV. In nucleotides, the CDR3 is TGTGCCAGCAGCGCGCGGGACAGCTACTACGAGCAGTACTTC. Encoded protein: CASSARDSYYEQYF.

In this sample, this clonotype turned up many times. The rearrangement joins TRBV29-1 to TRBJ2-3, with 8 bases aligning to TRBD2. After removal of 7 bases from V and 0 bases from J, the junction contained 9 bases not matched to a gene. Germline V lookup: CDR1 SQVTM, CDR2 ANQGSEA. The CDR3 is made up of 15 amino acids. The CDR3 nucleotides are TGCAGCGCCGAGACTAGCGCGACTAGCACAGATACGCAGTATTTT. Its translation: CSAETSATSTDTQYF.

As for this clonotype: One base away lies a much larger clone, so this may be a sequencing read error. The chain employs TRBV12-3 or TRBV12-4 and TRBJ2-5, with D possibly matching TRBD2 (6 bases). The CDR3 runs 18 residues. DNA of the CDR3: TGTGCCAGCGGTTTAGCGGCCACCCCGAGCGAGCCTCAAGAGACCCAGTACTTC. This gives the protein CASGLAATPSEPQETQYF.

The V and J genes are TRBV28 and TRBJ1-2; D possibly corresponds to TRBD1 (5 bases). This CDR3 is 17 amino acids long. Looked up from germline, CDR1 is MDHEN and CDR2 is SYDVKM. V was clipped by 8 bases and J by 4 bases, with 26 bases between them. Written as DNA, the CDR3 is TGTGCCAGCCAATCACGTGTCATTGGGGGACCGTTCTATGGCTACACCTTC. This translates into CASQSRVIGGPFYGYTF.

This chain links TRBV29-1 with TRBJ2-2; D not resolved. This CDR3 is built from 11 residues. Trimming took off 3 bases at V and 6 bases at J, with 5 bases between the two ends. CDR1 SQVTM and CDR2 ANQGSEA come from the germline V gene. CDR3 in amino acids: CSVEFSGELFF. The CDR3 DNA follows: TGCAGCGTTGAGTTCTCCGGGGAGCTGTTTTTT.

This clonotype has a count of ten or more. The J gene is TRBJ1-3, the V gene TRBV7-6, with D tentatively TRBD1 (5 bases). Trimming shortened V by 1 base and J by 1 base, and 8 bases separated the two germline ends. CDR1 and CDR2 from the germline V gene are SGHVS and FNYEAQ. The CDR3 is 15 residues long. CDR3 DNA sequence: TGTGCCAGCAGCTTAGGAGGGGCATCTGGAAACACCATATATTTT. Its protein product is CASSLGGASGNTIYF.

This clonotype was counted at least ten times. The chain carries TRBV11-2 and TRBJ2-1; 11 bases agree with TRBD2. Trimming removed 4 bases from V and 7 bases from J; junction bases left unmatched: 6. This CDR3 has 15 amino acids. CDR1 is SGHAT and CDR2 is FQNNGV in the germline V gene. Written as DNA, the CDR3 is TGTGCCAGCAGCTCCCTAGCGGGAGGTATGAATGAGCAGTTCTTC. Encoded protein: CASSSLAGGMNEQFF.

V is TRBV7-3 and J is TRBJ2-1, with D perhaps matching TRBD1 or TRBD2 (5 bases each). V shed 2 bases and J shed 8 bases, with 16 bases lying between them. The CDR3 has 15 amino acids. Germline V lookup: CDR1 SGHTA, CDR2 FQGTGA. The CDR3 coding sequence is TGTGCCAGCAGCTTAGGGACCCATGACGGCGATGAGCAGTTCTTC. It specifies CASSLGTHDGDEQFF.

In its sample, this clonotype was seen a few times. The chain links TRBV4-1 to TRBJ2-2, with D tentatively TRBD2 (6 bases). Germline lookup yields CDR1 MGHRA and CDR2 YSYEKL. CDR3 length equals 15 residues. Trimming left V 0 bases short and J 3 bases short, with 8 bases between. CDR3 sequence (DNA): TGCGCCAGCAGCCAAGACGGCGGGGACACCGGGGAGCTGTTTTTT. This encodes CASSQDGGDTGELFF.

The chain has TRBV10-3 and TRBJ1-5; D is perhaps TRBD1 (5 bases). There are 16 residues in the CDR3. Trimming took off 1 base at V and 7 bases at J, with 17 bases between the two ends. Germline CDR1 ENHRY, CDR2 SYGVKD. The CDR3 region is CAISELWQGEGQPQHF. In nucleotides, the CDR3 is TGTGCCATCAGTGAGTTATGGCAGGGTGAGGGGCAGCCCCAGCATTTT.

The chain carries TRBV29-1 and TRBJ2-7; D is perhaps TRBD2 (5 bases). The CDR3 sequence is 11 residues long. The V gene's germline CDR1 is SQVTM and CDR2 ANQGSEA. V lost 4 bases to trimming and J lost 5 bases, with 9 bases between them. CDR3 sequence: CSVGGIHEQYF. The CDR3, as DNA: TGCAGCGTTGGAGGGATCCACGAGCAGTACTTC.

This clonotype was seen a handful of times. The chain employs TRBV7-9 and TRBJ1-1; 7 positions match TRBD1. The CDR3 contains 14 residues. J was trimmed by 12 bases and V by 5 bases; bases with no gene match: 15. Looked up from germline, CDR1 is SEHNR and CDR2 is FQNEAQ (reference sequence). CDR3 nucleotides: TGTGCCAGCAGCGCGGTTTCCACAGGGGAGAAGACTTTCTTT. This sequence encodes CASSAVSTGEKTFF.

This rearrangement joins TRBV12-3 or TRBV12-4 to TRBJ2-7; 13 bases fit TRBD2. The CDR3 length is 16 residues. The ends lost 4 bases at V and 7 bases at J; junction bases unmatched: 10. The CDR3 loop reads CASSSGTSGNPGEQYF. DNA of the CDR3: TGTGCCAGCAGTTCCGGGACTAGCGGGAACCCGGGGGAGCAGTACTTC.

The rearrangement uses TRBV28 and TRBJ2-6; 9 bases line up with TRBD1. The V gene end was trimmed by 4 bases and the J gene end by 1 base; junction bases not matched to a gene: 14. CDR1 is MDHEN, CDR2 SYDVKM, per germline. This CDR3 has 20 residues. CDR3 nucleotide sequence: TGTGCCAGCAGTTCCTCTCAACAGGGGGCGCTAGGTTCTGGGGCCAACGTCCTGACTTTC. Protein sequence: CASSSSQQGALGSGANVLTF.

In this sample, this clonotype turned up many times. The chain couples TRBV11-2 to TRBJ2-1, with no clear D. The CDR3 consists of 13 residues. Germline lookup yields CDR1 SGHAT and CDR2 FQNNGV. Deletions cut 5 bases from V and 6 bases from J, with 11 bases between. CDR3 sequence: CASSLGGFNEQFF. Here the CDR3 DNA reads TGTGCCAGCAGCCTGGGCGGCTTCAATGAGCAGTTCTTC.

This clonotype was counted ten times or more. The V and J genes are TRBV7-2 and TRBJ2-7, with TRBD1 as a possible D gene (6 bases). The CDR3 totals 16 residues. Looked up from germline, CDR1 is SGHTA and CDR2 is FQGNSA. With 3 bases removed from V and 0 bases from J, the gap between germline ends came to 15 bases. CDR3 sequence (DNA): TGTGCCAGCAGCTTTTACAGGGACGGAATCTCCTACGAGCAGTACTTC. Translating gives CASSFYRDGISYEQYF.

V usage is TRBV5-6 and J usage is TRBJ2-1; D uncertain. The CDR3 runs to 13 residues. V dropped 2 bases and J dropped 4 bases, with 7 bases sitting between them. Germline lookup yields CDR1 SGHDT and CDR2 YYEEEE. CDR3 sequence (DNA): TGTGCCAGCAGCTTTAAGGGATACAATGAGCAGTTCTTC. As protein: CASSFKGYNEQFF.

This clonotype was seen repeatedly, ten times or more. V and J are TRBV12-3 or TRBV12-4 and TRBJ1-1, with D possibly matching TRBD1 (6 bases). V gave up 8 bases and J gave up 11 bases, with 18 bases separating them. This CDR3 region has 12 residues. The CDR3 sequence is CASEGGVNLAFF. The CDR3 nucleotides are TGTGCCAGCGAGGGGGGGGTGAATTTGGCTTTCTTT.

This clonotype was detected ten times or more. This rearrangement joins TRBV7-2 to TRBJ2-3; the D gene is possibly TRBD1 (6 bases). CDR3 length: 17 amino acids. Trimming shortened V by 5 bases and J by 0 bases, and 18 bases separated the two germline ends. Per the germline V gene, CDR1 is SGHTA and CDR2 is FQGNSA. The CDR3 DNA reads as TGTGCCAGCAGCGCCCGGTACAGGGATCTGAGCACAGATACGCAGTATTTT. It specifies CASSARYRDLSTDTQYF.